These T cell receptor beta chains were read from a single sample in a study of blood T cell repertoires in COVID-19. The method was immunoSEQ multiplex PCR; TCRdb's version includes in-frame clones alone and lacks a portion of them. The table records approximately 200,000 clones, 80% to 90% of them present only once. The sequencing sample was made of peripheral blood. Every receptor here comes from a man aged 65 to 79 with active or convalescent COVID-19. Each CDR3 is given with its conserved first and last residue. Fields, in order: J gene, D gene, V gene, CDR3 length, clone size, CDR3 protein, CDR3 DNA. A D gene is named only where the DNA matches it firmly. Expanded clones get a size class; other rows say once, few or many, or leave the size out.

J gene: TRBJ2-2; D gene: TRBD1; V gene: TRBV6-2/TRBV6-3; CDR3 length: 19; clone size: .; CDR3 protein: CASSYGSRGRPVGTGELFF; CDR3 DNA: TGTGCCAGCAGTTACGGTAGCAGGGGGCGCCCCGTGGGAACCGGGGAGCTGTTTTTT
J gene: TRBJ1-5; D gene: TRBD1; V gene: TRBV6-5; CDR3 length: 15; clone size: .; CDR3 protein: CASRRQGFEDQPQHF; CDR3 DNA: TGTGCCAGCAGACGACAGGGATTCGAGGATCAGCCCCAGCATTTT
J gene: TRBJ2-7; D gene: .; V gene: TRBV6-5; CDR3 length: 14; clone size: .; CDR3 protein: CASNRHVKTYEQYF; CDR3 DNA: TGTGCCAGCAACCGACACGTGAAAACCTACGAGCAGTACTTC
J gene: TRBJ2-5; D gene: TRBD2; V gene: TRBV5-4; CDR3 length: 14; clone size: .; CDR3 protein: CASRRGGRQETQYF; CDR3 DNA: TGTGCCAGCAGACGGGGGGGCCGCCAAGAGACCCAGTACTTC
J gene: TRBJ2-3; D gene: TRBD2; V gene: TRBV7-9; CDR3 length: 16; clone size: .; CDR3 protein: CASNLFLAGSTDTQYF; CDR3 DNA: TGTGCCAGCAACTTGTTTCTAGCGGGGAGCACAGATACGCAGTATTTT
J gene: TRBJ1-1; D gene: TRBD1; V gene: TRBV5-6; CDR3 length: 15; clone size: .; CDR3 protein: CASSADRGLNTEAFF; CDR3 DNA: TGTGCCAGCAGCGCGGACAGGGGGCTGAACACTGAAGCTTTCTTT
J gene: TRBJ1-1; D gene: .; V gene: TRBV30; CDR3 length: 17; clone size: .; CDR3 protein: CAWRGVGARGVNTEAFF; CDR3 DNA: TGTGCCTGGAGGGGCGTGGGAGCGCGGGGGGTGAACACTGAAGCTTTCTTT
J gene: TRBJ2-7; D gene: .; V gene: TRBV3-1/TRBV3-2; CDR3 length: 16; clone size: once; CDR3 protein: CASSQSFGIGSNEQYF; CDR3 DNA: TGTGCCAGCAGCCAATCTTTTGGTATTGGGAGTAACGAGCAGTACTTC
J gene: TRBJ1-5; D gene: .; V gene: TRBV19; CDR3 length: 14; clone size: .; CDR3 protein: CASSMGGSNQPQHF; CDR3 DNA: TGTGCCAGTAGTATGGGGGGAAGCAATCAGCCCCAGCATTTT
J gene: TRBJ1-5; D gene: .; V gene: TRBV6-5; CDR3 length: 13; clone size: few; CDR3 protein: CASSYSPGQPQHF; CDR3 DNA: TGTGCCAGCAGTTACTCCCCGGGGCAGCCCCAGCATTTT
J gene: TRBJ2-3; D gene: .; V gene: TRBV21-1; CDR3 length: 20; clone size: .; CDR3 protein: CASSKKLRPRRSHCTDTQYF; CDR3 DNA: TGTGCCAGCAGCAAAAAACTCCGGCCAAGGCGGAGCCACTGCACAGATACGCAGTATTTT
J gene: TRBJ2-3; D gene: .; V gene: TRBV7-9; CDR3 length: 14; clone size: few; CDR3 protein: CASSLLGRVDTQYF; CDR3 DNA: TGTGCCAGCAGCTTATTAGGCAGGGTTGATACGCAGTATTTT
J gene: TRBJ1-1; D gene: TRBD1; V gene: TRBV19; CDR3 length: 16; clone size: .; CDR3 protein: CASSIPGTGWNTEAFF; CDR3 DNA: TGTGCCAGTAGTATCCCAGGGACAGGGTGGAACACTGAAGCTTTCTTT
J gene: TRBJ1-5; D gene: .; V gene: TRBV6-6; CDR3 length: 13; clone size: .; CDR3 protein: CASSRGGGQPQHF; CDR3 DNA: TGTGCCAGCAGTCGGGGGGGTGGACAGCCCCAGCATTTT
J gene: TRBJ1-5; D gene: TRBD1; V gene: TRBV6-5; CDR3 length: 14; clone size: .; CDR3 protein: CASTEGASNQPQHF; CDR3 DNA: TGTGCCAGCACGGAGGGGGCCAGCAATCAGCCCCAGCATTTT
J gene: TRBJ2-1; D gene: TRBD1; V gene: TRBV11-2; CDR3 length: 15; clone size: .; CDR3 protein: CASSRGQGKYNEQFF; CDR3 DNA: TGTGCCAGCAGCCGGGGACAGGGTAAATACAATGAGCAGTTCTTC
J gene: TRBJ2-7; D gene: .; V gene: TRBV5-4; CDR3 length: 16; clone size: .; CDR3 protein: CASSPRRGGPGNEQYF; CDR3 DNA: TGTGCCAGCAGCCCCAGGCGTGGCGGGCCGGGAAACGAGCAGTACTTC
J gene: TRBJ2-7; D gene: TRBD2; V gene: TRBV3-1/TRBV3-2; CDR3 length: 16; clone size: many; CDR3 protein: CASSLKGRGGRDEQYF; CDR3 DNA: TGTGCCAGCAGCCTAAAGGGGCGGGGGGGCCGCGACGAGCAGTACTTC
J gene: TRBJ1-5; D gene: .; V gene: TRBV20-1; CDR3 length: 13; clone size: .; CDR3 protein: CSASLGSNQPQHF; CDR3 DNA: TGCAGTGCTAGTCTAGGCAGCAATCAGCCCCAGCATTTT
J gene: TRBJ2-7; D gene: .; V gene: TRBV7-9; CDR3 length: 14; clone size: .; CDR3 protein: CASSFETGFDEQYF; CDR3 DNA: TGTGCCAGCAGCTTCGAAACAGGGTTCGACGAGCAGTACTTC
J gene: TRBJ1-1; D gene: .; V gene: TRBV16; CDR3 length: 14; clone size: once; CDR3 protein: CASSQFYRDTEAFF; CDR3 DNA: TGTGCCAGCAGCCAATTTTACAGGGACACTGAAGCTTTCTTT
J gene: TRBJ2-7; D gene: .; V gene: TRBV19; CDR3 length: 15; clone size: .; CDR3 protein: CASSTGGFSSYEQYF; CDR3 DNA: TGTGCCAGTAGTACCGGAGGCTTCAGCTCCTACGAGCAGTACTTC
J gene: TRBJ2-5; D gene: .; V gene: TRBV15; CDR3 length: 13; clone size: .; CDR3 protein: CATSRDRRETQYF; CDR3 DNA: TGTGCCACCAGCAGAGATAGGAGGGAGACCCAGTACTTC
J gene: TRBJ1-3; D gene: TRBD1; V gene: TRBV28; CDR3 length: 14; clone size: .; CDR3 protein: CASSGDRVWNTIYF; CDR3 DNA: TGTGCCAGCAGTGGGGACAGGGTATGGAACACCATATATTTT
J gene: TRBJ2-5; D gene: .; V gene: TRBV19; CDR3 length: 14; clone size: .; CDR3 protein: CASSHPGRVETQYF; CDR3 DNA: TGTGCCAGTAGTCATCCGGGAAGGGTGGAGACCCAGTACTTC
J gene: TRBJ2-2; D gene: .; V gene: TRBV19; CDR3 length: 16; clone size: .; CDR3 protein: CASSRPTGSNTGELFF; CDR3 DNA: TGTGCCAGTAGTCGACCTACAGGTTCCAACACCGGGGAGCTGTTTTTT
J gene: TRBJ2-1; D gene: .; V gene: TRBV19; CDR3 length: 14; clone size: few; CDR3 protein: CASSIRGRPSEQFF; CDR3 DNA: TGTGCCAGTAGTATCAGGGGCCGCCCTTCGGAGCAGTTCTTC
J gene: TRBJ1-5; D gene: TRBD1; V gene: TRBV18; CDR3 length: 16; clone size: once; CDR3 protein: CASSLTGTGGGQPQHF; CDR3 DNA: TGTGCCAGCTCACTCACCGGGACAGGGGGCGGTCAGCCCCAGCATTTT
J gene: TRBJ1-4; D gene: TRBD1; V gene: TRBV27; CDR3 length: 19; clone size: .; CDR3 protein: CASSPGTGVPWGSNEKLFF; CDR3 DNA: TGTGCCAGCAGTCCCGGGACAGGGGTACCGTGGGGATCTAATGAAAAACTGTTTTTT
J gene: TRBJ1-1; D gene: TRBD1; V gene: TRBV11-2; CDR3 length: 14; clone size: .; CDR3 protein: CASSFRQGLAEAFF; CDR3 DNA: TGTGCCAGCAGCTTCCGACAGGGCCTCGCTGAAGCTTTCTTT
J gene: TRBJ2-7; D gene: .; V gene: TRBV11-2; CDR3 length: 16; clone size: once; CDR3 protein: CASSPLSRVGNYEQYF; CDR3 DNA: TGTGCCAGCAGCCCACTTTCCAGGGTGGGCAACTACGAGCAGTACTTC
J gene: TRBJ2-7; D gene: .; V gene: TRBV9; CDR3 length: 13; clone size: .; CDR3 protein: CASSVGPDNEQYF; CDR3 DNA: TGTGCCAGCAGCGTAGGTCCAGATAACGAGCAGTACTTC
J gene: TRBJ1-1; D gene: TRBD1; V gene: TRBV6-5; CDR3 length: 13; clone size: .; CDR3 protein: CASSPDRGTEAFF; CDR3 DNA: TGTGCCAGCAGTCCGGACAGGGGCACTGAAGCTTTCTTT
J gene: TRBJ2-7; D gene: TRBD1; V gene: TRBV9; CDR3 length: 14; clone size: .; CDR3 protein: CASSESLQGGEQYF; CDR3 DNA: TGTGCCAGCAGCGAATCTCTACAGGGGGGCGAGCAGTACTTC
J gene: TRBJ2-5; D gene: .; V gene: TRBV5-4; CDR3 length: 16; clone size: .; CDR3 protein: CASSLAGRVRAETQYF; CDR3 DNA: TGTGCCAGCAGCTTGGCCGGGCGGGTTCGGGCGGAGACCCAGTACTTC
J gene: TRBJ2-7; D gene: .; V gene: TRBV19; CDR3 length: 16; clone size: .; CDR3 protein: CASSINYRRSSYEQYF; CDR3 DNA: TGTGCCAGTAGTATCAACTACCGTAGATCATCGTACGAGCAGTACTTC
J gene: TRBJ2-7; D gene: TRBD1; V gene: TRBV28; CDR3 length: 14; clone size: .; CDR3 protein: CASRMGQGPYEQYF; CDR3 DNA: TGTGCCAGCAGGATGGGACAGGGACCTTACGAGCAGTACTTC
J gene: TRBJ1-4; D gene: TRBD1; V gene: TRBV27; CDR3 length: 14; clone size: .; CDR3 protein: CASTWTGANEKLFF; CDR3 DNA: TGTGCCAGCACCTGGACAGGGGCTAATGAAAAACTGTTTTTT
J gene: TRBJ2-3; D gene: TRBD2; V gene: TRBV6-5; CDR3 length: 15; clone size: .; CDR3 protein: CASSYSAGETDTQYF; CDR3 DNA: TGTGCCAGCAGTTACTCGGCGGGGGAAACAGATACGCAGTATTTT
J gene: TRBJ2-1; D gene: TRBD1; V gene: TRBV29-1; CDR3 length: 13; clone size: .; CDR3 protein: CSSSSRAGGEQFF; CDR3 DNA: TGCAGCTCCAGCAGTCGGGCAGGGGGTGAGCAGTTCTTC
J gene: TRBJ2-2; D gene: TRBD2; V gene: TRBV11-2; CDR3 length: 16; clone size: .; CDR3 protein: CASSSWTSGVPGELFF; CDR3 DNA: TGTGCCAGCAGCTCCTGGACTAGCGGCGTACCCGGGGAGCTGTTTTTT
J gene: TRBJ1-6; D gene: TRBD1; V gene: TRBV6-1; CDR3 length: 14; clone size: once; CDR3 protein: CASSERQGSSPLHF; CDR3 DNA: TGTGCCAGCAGTGAACGACAGGGCAGTTCACCCCTCCACTTT
J gene: TRBJ2-7; D gene: .; V gene: TRBV7-9; CDR3 length: 11; clone size: .; CDR3 protein: CASSSVDEQYF; CDR3 DNA: TGTGCCAGCAGCTCCGTCGACGAGCAGTACTTC
J gene: TRBJ2-3; D gene: TRBD1; V gene: TRBV2; CDR3 length: 16; clone size: .; CDR3 protein: CASRKSRQGSTDTQYF; CDR3 DNA: TGTGCCAGCAGGAAATCAAGACAGGGGAGCACAGATACGCAGTATTTT
J gene: TRBJ2-2; D gene: .; V gene: TRBV7-9; CDR3 length: 14; clone size: .; CDR3 protein: CASSPAPSTGELFF; CDR3 DNA: TGTGCCAGCAGCCCCGCCCCGAGCACCGGGGAGCTGTTTTTT